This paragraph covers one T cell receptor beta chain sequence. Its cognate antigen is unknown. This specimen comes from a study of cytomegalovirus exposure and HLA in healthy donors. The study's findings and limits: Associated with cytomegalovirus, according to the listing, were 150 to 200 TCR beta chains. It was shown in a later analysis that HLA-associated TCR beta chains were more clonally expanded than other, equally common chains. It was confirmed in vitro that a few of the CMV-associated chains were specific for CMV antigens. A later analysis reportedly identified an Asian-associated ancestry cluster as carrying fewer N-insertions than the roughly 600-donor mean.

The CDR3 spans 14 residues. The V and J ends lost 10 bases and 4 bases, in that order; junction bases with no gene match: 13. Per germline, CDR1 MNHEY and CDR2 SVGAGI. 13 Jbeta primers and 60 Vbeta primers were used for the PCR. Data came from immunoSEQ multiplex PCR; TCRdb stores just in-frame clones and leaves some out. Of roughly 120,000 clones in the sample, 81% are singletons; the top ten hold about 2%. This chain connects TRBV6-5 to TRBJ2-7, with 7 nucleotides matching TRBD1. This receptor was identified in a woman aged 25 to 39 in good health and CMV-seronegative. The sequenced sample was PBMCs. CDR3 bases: TGTGCCACCCAGGGTCTCGACAGGGAGTACGAGCAGTACTTC. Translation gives CATQGLDREYEQYF.